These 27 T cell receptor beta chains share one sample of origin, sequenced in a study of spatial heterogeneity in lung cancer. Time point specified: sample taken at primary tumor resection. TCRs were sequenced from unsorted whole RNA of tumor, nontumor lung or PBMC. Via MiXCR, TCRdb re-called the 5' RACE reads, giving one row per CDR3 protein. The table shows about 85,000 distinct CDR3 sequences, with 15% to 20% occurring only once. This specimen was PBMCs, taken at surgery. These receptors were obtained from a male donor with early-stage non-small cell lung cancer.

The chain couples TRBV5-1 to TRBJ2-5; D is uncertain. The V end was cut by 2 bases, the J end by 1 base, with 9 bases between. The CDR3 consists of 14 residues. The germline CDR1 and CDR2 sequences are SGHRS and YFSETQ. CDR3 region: CASSFKPGQETQYF. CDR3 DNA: TGCGCCAGCAGCTTTAAACCCGGCCAAGAGACCCAGTACTTC.

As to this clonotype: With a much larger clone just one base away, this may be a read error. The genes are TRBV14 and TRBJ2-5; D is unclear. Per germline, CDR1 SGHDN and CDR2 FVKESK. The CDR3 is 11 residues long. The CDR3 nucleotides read TGTGCCAGCTGCCAAGACGAGACCCAGTACTTC. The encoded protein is CASCQDETQYF.

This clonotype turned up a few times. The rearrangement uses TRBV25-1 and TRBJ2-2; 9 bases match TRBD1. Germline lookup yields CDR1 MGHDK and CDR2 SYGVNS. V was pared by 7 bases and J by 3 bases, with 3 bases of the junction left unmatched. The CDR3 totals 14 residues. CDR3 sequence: CASIRQGDTGELFF. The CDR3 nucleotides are TGTGCCAGCATCCGACAGGGGGACACCGGGGAGCTGTTTTTT.

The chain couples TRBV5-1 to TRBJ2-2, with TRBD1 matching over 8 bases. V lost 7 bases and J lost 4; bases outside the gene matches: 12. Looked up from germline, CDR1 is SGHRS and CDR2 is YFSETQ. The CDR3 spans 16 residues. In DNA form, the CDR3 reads TGCGCCAGCCATCGGGGTGACAGGGGAGGCACCGGGGAGCTGTTTTTT. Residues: CASHRGDRGGTGELFF.

The CDR3 sequence: CASSPGDDTEAFF. CDR3 DNA sequence: TGTGCCAGCAGTCCGGGGGATGACACTGAAGCTTTCTTT. The rearrangement uses TRBV6-6 and TRBJ1-1; tentatively, D is TRBD1 (5 bases). The ends were cut back, 5 bases at V and 3 bases at J, with 10 bases in the middle. This CDR3 has 13 amino acids. Germline CDR1 and CDR2: MNHNY and SVGAGI (reference sequence).

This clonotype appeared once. CDR3 bases: TGTGCCAGCAGCTTGGATCGGGGCTTGGGGACCCAGTACTTC. Translation: CASSLDRGLGTQYF. This chain links TRBV5-4 with TRBJ2-5; D assignment may be TRBD1 or TRBD2 (5 bases each). V lost 0 bases to trimming and J lost 7 bases, with 13 bases between them. Germline V CDR1 and CDR2: SGHNT, YYREEE (reference sequence). CDR3 length equals 14 residues.

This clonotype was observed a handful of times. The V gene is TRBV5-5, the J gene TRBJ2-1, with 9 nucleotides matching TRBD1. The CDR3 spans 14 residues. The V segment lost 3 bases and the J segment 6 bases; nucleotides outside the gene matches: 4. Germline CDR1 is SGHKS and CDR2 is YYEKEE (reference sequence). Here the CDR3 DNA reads TGTGCCAGCAGCTCGGGACAGGGCCGCAATGAGCAGTTCTTC. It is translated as CASSSGQGRNEQFF.

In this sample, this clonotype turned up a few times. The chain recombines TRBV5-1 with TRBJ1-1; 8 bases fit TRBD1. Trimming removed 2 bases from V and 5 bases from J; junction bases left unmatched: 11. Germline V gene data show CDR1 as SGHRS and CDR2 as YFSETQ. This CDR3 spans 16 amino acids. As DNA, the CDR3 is TGCGCCAGCAGCTTCGGGACAGGCGGATTCAAAACTGAAGCTTTCTTT. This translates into CASSFGTGGFKTEAFF.

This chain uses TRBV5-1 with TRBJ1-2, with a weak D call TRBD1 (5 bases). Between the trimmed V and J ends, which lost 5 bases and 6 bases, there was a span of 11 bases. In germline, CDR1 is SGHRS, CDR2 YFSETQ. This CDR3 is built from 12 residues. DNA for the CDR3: TGCGCCAGCAGTTCAGGGTCCAATGGCTACACCTTC. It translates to CASSSGSNGYTF.

The CDR3, as DNA: TGTGCCAGCAGTTACTCGACCCGGGGGTCACGCGAGCAGTACTTC. Translation gives CASSYSTRGSREQYF. The rearrangement joins TRBV6-5 to TRBJ2-7; perhaps TRBD2 as D (6 bases). The CDR3 is 15 residues long. Germline V gene lookup returns CDR1 MNHEY and CDR2 SVGAGI. Deletions cut 0 bases from V and 6 bases from J, with 15 bases between.

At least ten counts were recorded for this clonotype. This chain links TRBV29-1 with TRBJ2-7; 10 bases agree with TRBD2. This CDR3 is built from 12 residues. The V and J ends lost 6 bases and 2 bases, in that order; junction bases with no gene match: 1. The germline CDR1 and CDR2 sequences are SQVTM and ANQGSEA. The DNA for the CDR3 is TGCAGCGTCCTAGCGGGGGCCTACGAGCAGTACTTC. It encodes CSVLAGAYEQYF.

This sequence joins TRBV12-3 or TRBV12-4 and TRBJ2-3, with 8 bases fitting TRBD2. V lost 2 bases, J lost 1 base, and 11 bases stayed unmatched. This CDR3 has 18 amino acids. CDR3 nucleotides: TGTGCCAGCAGTTTACGGCTAGCGGGCTTTGGGGGCACAGATACGCAGTATTTT. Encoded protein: CASSLRLAGFGGTDTQYF.

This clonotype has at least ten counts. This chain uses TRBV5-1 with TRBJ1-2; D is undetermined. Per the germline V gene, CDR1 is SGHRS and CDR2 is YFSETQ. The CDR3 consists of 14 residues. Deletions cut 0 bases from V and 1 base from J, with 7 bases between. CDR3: CASSLDSDNYGYTF. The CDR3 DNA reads TGCGCCAGCAGCTTGGATTCCGATAACTATGGCTACACCTTC. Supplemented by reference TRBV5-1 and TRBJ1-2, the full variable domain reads KAGVTQTPRYLIKTRGQQVTLSCSPISGHRSVSWYQQTPGQGLQFLFEYFSETQRNKGNFPGRFSGRQFSNSRSEMNVSTLELGDSALYLCASSLDSDNYGYTFGSGTRLTVV.

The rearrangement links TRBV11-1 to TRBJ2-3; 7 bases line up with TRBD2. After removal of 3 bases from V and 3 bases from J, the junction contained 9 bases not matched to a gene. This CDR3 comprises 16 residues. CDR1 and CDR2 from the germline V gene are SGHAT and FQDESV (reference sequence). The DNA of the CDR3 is TGTGCCAGCAGCTTCCATCCCGCCGGGGGGACAGATACGCAGTATTTT. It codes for CASSFHPAGGTDTQYF.

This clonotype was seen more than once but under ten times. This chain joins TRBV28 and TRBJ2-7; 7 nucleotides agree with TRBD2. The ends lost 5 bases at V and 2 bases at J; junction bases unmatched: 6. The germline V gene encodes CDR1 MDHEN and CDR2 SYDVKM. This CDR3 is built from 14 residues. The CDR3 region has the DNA TGTGCCAGCAGTCCACGGGACTATGCCTACGAGCAGTACTTC. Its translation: CASSPRDYAYEQYF.

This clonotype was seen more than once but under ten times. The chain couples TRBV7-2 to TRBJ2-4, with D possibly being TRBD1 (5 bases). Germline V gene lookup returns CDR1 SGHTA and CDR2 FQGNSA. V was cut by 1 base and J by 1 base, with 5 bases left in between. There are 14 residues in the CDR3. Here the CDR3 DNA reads TGTGCCAGCAGCTTAGAGGGGGCCAAAAACATTCAGTACTTC. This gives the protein CASSLEGAKNIQYF.

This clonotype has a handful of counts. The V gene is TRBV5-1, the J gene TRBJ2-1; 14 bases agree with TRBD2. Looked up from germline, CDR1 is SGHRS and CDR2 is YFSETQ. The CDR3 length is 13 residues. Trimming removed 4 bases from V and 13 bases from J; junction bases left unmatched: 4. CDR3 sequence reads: CASSGGTSGGQFF. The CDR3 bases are TGCGCCAGCAGCGGCGGGACTAGCGGGGGACAGTTCTTC. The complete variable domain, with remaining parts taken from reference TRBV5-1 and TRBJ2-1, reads KAGVTQTPRYLIKTRGQQVTLSCSPISGHRSVSWYQQTPGQGLQFLFEYFSETQRNKGNFPGRFSGRQFSNSRSEMNVSTLELGDSALYLCASSGGTSGGQFFGPGTRLTVL.

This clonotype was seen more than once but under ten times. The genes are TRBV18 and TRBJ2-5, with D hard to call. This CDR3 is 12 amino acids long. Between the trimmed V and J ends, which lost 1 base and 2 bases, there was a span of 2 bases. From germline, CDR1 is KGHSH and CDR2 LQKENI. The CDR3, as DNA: TGTGCCAGCTCACCACATCAAGAGACCCAGTACTTC. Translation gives CASSPHQETQYF.

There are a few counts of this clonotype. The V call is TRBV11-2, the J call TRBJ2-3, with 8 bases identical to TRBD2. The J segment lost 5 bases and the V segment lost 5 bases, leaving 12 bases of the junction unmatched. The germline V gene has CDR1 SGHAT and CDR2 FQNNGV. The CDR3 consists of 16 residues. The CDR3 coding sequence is TGTGCCAGCAGCCCGGGGACTAGACGGCCCGTAGATACGCAGTATTTT. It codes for CASSPGTRRPVDTQYF.

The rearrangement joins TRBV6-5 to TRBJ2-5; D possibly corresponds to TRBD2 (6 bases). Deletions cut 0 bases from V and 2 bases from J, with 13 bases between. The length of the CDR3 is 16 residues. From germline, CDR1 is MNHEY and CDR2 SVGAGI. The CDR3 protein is CASSYSSLSGQETQYF. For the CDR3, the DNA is TGTGCCAGCAGTTACTCGAGCCTCAGCGGGCAAGAGACCCAGTACTTC.

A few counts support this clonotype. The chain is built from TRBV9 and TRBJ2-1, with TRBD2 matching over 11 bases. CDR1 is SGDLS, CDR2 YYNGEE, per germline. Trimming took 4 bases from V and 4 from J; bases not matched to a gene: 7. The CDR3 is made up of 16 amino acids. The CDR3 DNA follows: TGTGCCAGCAGCTCCTTAGCGGGGGGGCTTTACAATGAGCAGTTCTTC. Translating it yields CASSSLAGGLYNEQFF. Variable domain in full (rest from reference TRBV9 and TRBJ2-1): DSGVTQTPKHLITATGQRVTLRCSPRSGDLSVYWYQQSLDQGLQFLIQYYNGEERAKGNILERFSAQQFPDLHSELNLSSLELGDSALYFCASSSLAGGLYNEQFFGPGTRLTVL.

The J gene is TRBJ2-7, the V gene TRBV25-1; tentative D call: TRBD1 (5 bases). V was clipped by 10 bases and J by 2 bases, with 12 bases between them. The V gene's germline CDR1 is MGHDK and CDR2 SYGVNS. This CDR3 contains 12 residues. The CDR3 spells CATPRVAYEQYF. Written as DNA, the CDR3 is TGTGCCACCCCCAGGGTCGCCTACGAGCAGTACTTC.

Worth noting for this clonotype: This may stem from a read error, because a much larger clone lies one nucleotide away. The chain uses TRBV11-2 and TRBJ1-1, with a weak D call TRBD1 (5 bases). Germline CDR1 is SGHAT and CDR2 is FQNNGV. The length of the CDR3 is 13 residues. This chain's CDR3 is CASSRRENNEAFF. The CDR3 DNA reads TGTGCCAGCAGCCGCAGGGAGAACAATGAAGCTTTCTTT.

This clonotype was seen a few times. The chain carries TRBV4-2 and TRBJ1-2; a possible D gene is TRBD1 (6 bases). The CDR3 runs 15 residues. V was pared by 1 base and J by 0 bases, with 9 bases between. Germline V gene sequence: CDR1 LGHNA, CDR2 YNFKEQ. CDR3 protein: CASSQVGGSNYGYTF. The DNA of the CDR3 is TGTGCCAGCAGCCAAGTAGGGGGATCTAACTATGGCTACACCTTC.

CDR3 in amino acids: CASSLFGVDTQYF. DNA for the CDR3: TGTGCCAGCAGCCTATTCGGGGTAGATACGCAGTATTTT. The J gene is TRBJ2-3, the V gene TRBV7-6; the D gene is possibly TRBD2 (5 bases). The CDR3 has 13 amino acids. V was shortened by 5 bases and J by 5 bases, with 11 bases between the two germline ends. Germline V gene lookup returns CDR1 SGHVS and CDR2 FNYEAQ. Using reference TRBV7-6 and TRBJ2-3 for the parts outside the CDR3, the full variable domain is GAGVSQSPRYKVTKRGQDVALRCDPISGHVSLYWYRQALGQGPEFLTYFNYEAQQDKSGLPNDRFSAERPEGSISTLTIQRTEQRDSAMYRCASSLFGVDTQYFGPGTRLTVL.

CDR3 region: CASSGGAQETQYF. CDR3 in DNA: TGTGCCAGCAGCGGGGGGGCCCAAGAGACCCAGTACTTC. The rearrangement uses TRBV7-2 and TRBJ2-5; TRBD2 is a possible D gene (7 bases). The CDR3 is 13 residues long. The V end was cut by 5 bases, the J end by 1 base, with 8 bases between. Looked up from germline, CDR1 is SGHTA and CDR2 is FQGNSA.

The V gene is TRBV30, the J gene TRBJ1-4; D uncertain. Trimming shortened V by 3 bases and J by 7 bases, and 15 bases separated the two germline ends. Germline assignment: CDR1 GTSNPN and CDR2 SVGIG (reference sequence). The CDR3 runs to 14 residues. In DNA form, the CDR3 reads TGTGCCTGGAGGCCCTCGGCGACATTTGAAAAACTGTTTTTT. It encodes CAWRPSATFEKLFF.